This paragraph reports one TCR beta chain. Libraries were prepared by immunoSEQ multiplex PCR; TCRdb keeps only in-frame clonotypes and omits some of them. The table shows 57,000 or so clones, with around 86% occurring only once. The sample originates from a study of OX40 agonist ivuxolimab in advanced cancers. Study at large: In this cohort, patients received ivuxolimab, an agonistic anti-OX40 (CD134) antibody.

This TCR derives from an adult with an advanced solid tumor such as melanoma, head and neck, liver or kidney cancer. The source material was CD4+ or CD8+ T cells sorted from blood, sampled in a trial of the OX40 agonist ivuxolimab.

CDR3 in DNA: TGTGCTAGTGGAACCCGGACAGGGTTTGGCTACACCTTC. Encoded protein: CASGTRTGFGYTF. The chain couples TRBV12-5 to TRBJ1-2, with TRBD1 matching 8 bases. In germline, CDR1 is LGHNT, CDR2 FRNRAP. There are 13 residues in the CDR3. The V gene end was trimmed by 6 bases and the J gene end by 7 bases; junction bases not matched to a gene: 7.